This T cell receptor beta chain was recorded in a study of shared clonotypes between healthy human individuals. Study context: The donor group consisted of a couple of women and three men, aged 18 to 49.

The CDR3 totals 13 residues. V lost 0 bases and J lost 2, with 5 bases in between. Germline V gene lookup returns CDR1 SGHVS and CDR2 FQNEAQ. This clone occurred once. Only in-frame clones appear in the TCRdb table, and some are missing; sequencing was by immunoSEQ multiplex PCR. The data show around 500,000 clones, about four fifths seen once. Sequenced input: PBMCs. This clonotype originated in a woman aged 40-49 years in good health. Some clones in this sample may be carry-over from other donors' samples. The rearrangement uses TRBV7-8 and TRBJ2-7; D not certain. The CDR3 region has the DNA TGTGCCAGCAGCTTAGCGGTCGCCTACGAGCAGTACTTC. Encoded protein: CASSLAVAYEQYF.